These 8 T cell receptor beta chains were all obtained from the same sample, sequenced in a study of CD8+ T cells in alopecia areata. cDNA reverse transcribed from extracted RNA served as the sequencing template. Repertoires were generated with immunoSEQ multiplex PCR, while TCRdb's copy carries only in-frame clones and drops some. The sample includes about 160,000 clones, around 86% of them seen just once. Sequenced here: CD8+ T cells sorted from blood, sampled at week 0. The receptor set was obtained from a human donor with alopecia areata.

The chain has TRBV29-1 and TRBJ2-2; possible D gene TRBD1, 6 bases. Germline CDR1 is SQVTM and CDR2 is ANQGSEA. Trimming removed 6 bases from V and 3 bases from J, with 17 bases in between. This CDR3 has 15 amino acids. CDR3 sequence: CSVRQLDRYTGELFF. Here the CDR3 DNA reads TGCAGCGTGCGCCAACTGGACAGATACACCGGGGAGCTGTTTTTT.

This CDR3 is CASSPSGLDDYTF. The CDR3 nucleotides are TGTGCCAGCAGTCCCTCCGGCCTAGATGACTACACCTTC. This chain links TRBV6-5 with TRBJ1-2; D not certain. This CDR3 region has 13 residues. Germline loops: CDR1 MNHEY, CDR2 SVGAGI. Deletions cut 5 bases from V and 10 bases from J, with 17 bases between.

This chain uses TRBV5-4 with TRBJ2-1; 8 bases match TRBD2. The ends lost 4 bases at V and 7 bases at J; junction bases unmatched: 10. Germline V gene data show CDR1 as SGHNT and CDR2 as YYREEE (reference sequence). This CDR3 contains 15 residues. CDR3 bases: TGTGCCAGCAGCACTAGCCCGGGAGGGGGAAATGAGCAGTTCTTC. Amino acids: CASSTSPGGGNEQFF.

The V gene is TRBV27, the J gene TRBJ2-3; 7 nucleotides match TRBD2. J gave up 6 bases and V 3 bases, and 3 bases lay outside the gene matches. Germline V gives CDR1 MNHEY, CDR2 SMNVEV (reference sequence). The CDR3 runs to 13 residues. The CDR3 spells CASSFGGGDTQYF. The CDR3 DNA reads as TGTGCCAGCAGTTTCGGCGGGGGTGATACGCAGTATTTT.

The chain carries TRBV7-9 and TRBJ2-7, with TRBD1 matching 10 bases. Unmatched junction bases numbered 3, after V lost 3 bases and J lost 4 bases. The CDR3 is 14 amino acids. Germline loops: CDR1 SEHNR, CDR2 FQNEAQ (reference sequence). As DNA, the CDR3 is TGTGCCAGCAGCTTGTGGGACAGGGGATACGAGCAGTACTTC. The encoded protein is CASSLWDRGYEQYF.

The rearrangement joins TRBV6-5 to TRBJ2-3; D not certain. V gave up 2 bases and J gave up 6 bases, with 6 bases separating them. This CDR3 contains 12 residues. Per the germline V gene, CDR1 is MNHEY and CDR2 is SVGAGI. CDR3 protein: CASSYGQDTQYF. Here the CDR3 DNA reads TGTGCCAGCAGTTACGGCCAGGATACGCAGTATTTT.

This chain uses TRBV2 with TRBJ2-3; TRBD1 matches 7 bases. The CDR3 sequence is 13 residues long. From germline, CDR1 is SNHLY and CDR2 FYNNEI. V was pared by 11 bases and J by 0 bases, with 5 bases of the junction left unmatched. The CDR3 sequence: CAHDRASTDTQYF. In nucleotides, the CDR3 is TGTGCCCACGACAGGGCAAGCACAGATACGCAGTATTTT.

This chain uses TRBV10-3 with TRBJ2-7; D is unclear. The germline gives CDR1 ENHRY, CDR2 SYGVKD. This CDR3 spans 15 amino acids. Deletions cut 0 bases from V and 3 bases from J, with 12 bases between. CDR3: CAISESGGVIYEQYF. The CDR3 nucleotides read TGTGCCATCAGTGAGTCTGGTGGGGTCATCTACGAGCAGTACTTC.